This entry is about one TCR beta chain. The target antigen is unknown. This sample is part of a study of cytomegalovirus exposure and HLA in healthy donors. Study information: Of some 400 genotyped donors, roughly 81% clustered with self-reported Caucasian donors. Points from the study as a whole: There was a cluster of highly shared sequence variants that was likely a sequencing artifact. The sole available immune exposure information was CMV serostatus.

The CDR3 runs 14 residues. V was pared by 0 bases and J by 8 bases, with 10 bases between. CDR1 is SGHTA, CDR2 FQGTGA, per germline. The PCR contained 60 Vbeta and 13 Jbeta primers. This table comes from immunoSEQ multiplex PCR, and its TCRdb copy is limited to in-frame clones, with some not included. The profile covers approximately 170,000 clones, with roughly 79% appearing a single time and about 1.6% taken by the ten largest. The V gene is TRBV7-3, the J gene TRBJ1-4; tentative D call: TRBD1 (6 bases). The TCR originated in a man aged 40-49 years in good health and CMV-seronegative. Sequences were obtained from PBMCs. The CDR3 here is CASSLTGTLEKLFF. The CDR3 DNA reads TGTGCCAGCAGCTTAACAGGGACACTAGAAAAACTGTTTTTT.